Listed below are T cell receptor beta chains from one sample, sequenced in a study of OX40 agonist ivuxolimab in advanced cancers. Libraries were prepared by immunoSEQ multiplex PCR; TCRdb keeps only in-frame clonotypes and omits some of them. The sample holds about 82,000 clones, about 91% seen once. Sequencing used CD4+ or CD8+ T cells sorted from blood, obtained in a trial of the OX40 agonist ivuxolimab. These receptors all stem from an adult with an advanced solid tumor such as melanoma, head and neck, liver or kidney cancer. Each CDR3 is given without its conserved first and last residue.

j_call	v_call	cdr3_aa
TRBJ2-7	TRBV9	ASSEGLADYEQY
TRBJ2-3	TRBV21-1	ASSTFTTSGSTDTQY
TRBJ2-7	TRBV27	ASSPGTQTYEQY
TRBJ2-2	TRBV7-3	ASSSLGQGTGELF
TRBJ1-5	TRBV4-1	ASSQERGGFQPQH
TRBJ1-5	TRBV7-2	ASSSSREMPQH
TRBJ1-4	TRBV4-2	ASSQDDSWSKRGNEKLF
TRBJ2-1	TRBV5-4	ASNLPGLAGHEQF
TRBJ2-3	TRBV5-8	ASSLGALGHYTDTQY
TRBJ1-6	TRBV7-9	ASSRQGNSPLH
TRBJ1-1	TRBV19	ASTLPRGTEAF
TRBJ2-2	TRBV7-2	ASSPGSGTGELF
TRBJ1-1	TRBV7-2	ASSFNRAMNTEAF
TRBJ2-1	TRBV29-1	SVTPGTSGTSSYNEQF
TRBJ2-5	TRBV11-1	ASSLPGTQY
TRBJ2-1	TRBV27	ASGHSSYNEQF
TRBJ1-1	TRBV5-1	ASSPGQGRVEAF
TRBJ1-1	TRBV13	ASSLVRGTGSLNTEAF
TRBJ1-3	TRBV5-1	ASSLEGSSGNTIY
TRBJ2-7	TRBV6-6	ASSLTSGRAEQY
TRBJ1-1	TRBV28	AGTLGGGTEAF
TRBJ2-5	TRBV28	ASSFSRGGPETQY
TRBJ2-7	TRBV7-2	ASSVTSGGEQY
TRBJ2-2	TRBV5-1	ASSLEGGVDTGELF
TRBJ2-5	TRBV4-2	ASSHRTSGQETQY
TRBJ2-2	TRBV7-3	ASSYVAGAAGELF
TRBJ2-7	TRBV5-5	ASSFLKAGTYEQY
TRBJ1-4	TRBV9	ASSPLGITNEKLF
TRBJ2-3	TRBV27	ASREPGNTQY
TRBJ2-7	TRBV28	ASSSGSRDEQY
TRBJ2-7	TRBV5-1	ASSVSGTANEQY
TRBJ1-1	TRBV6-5	ASSYSTGGSTEAF
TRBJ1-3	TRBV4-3	ASSRGTGQLSGNTIY
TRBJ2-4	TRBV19	ASSISGRLGDIQY
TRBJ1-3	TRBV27	ASSRSDGYSGNTIY
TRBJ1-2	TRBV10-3	AISESIGRGYGYT
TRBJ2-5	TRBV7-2	ASSPGPFQETQY
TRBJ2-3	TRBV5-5	ASSSGTGNDFDTQY
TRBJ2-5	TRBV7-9	ASSFPGFQETQY
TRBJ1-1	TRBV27	ASSYQETRRNTEAF
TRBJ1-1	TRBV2	ASKGGNTEAF
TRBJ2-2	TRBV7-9	ASSLEVGELF
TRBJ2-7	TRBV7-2	ASSSDRGAREQY